Listed below are T cell receptor beta chains from one sample, sequenced in a study of control samples from healthy donors and cancer patients. Sequencing was performed with immunoSEQ multiplex PCR; in TCRdb, only in-frame clones are kept and a portion is missing. Among about 89,000 clones listed, 86% were seen once. Source material: blood. The source is a man under 40 in good health. CDR3s include the opening cysteine and the closing phenylalanine or tryptophan. D genes are given only for firm matches. Only some rows state a clone size, as once, few, many or a class for expanded clones.

>.|TRBV5-3|TRBJ1-3|few
CARSLVDSWGNTIYF
TGTGCCAGAAGCTTGGTCGACAGTTGGGGAAACACCATATATTTT
>.|TRBV19|TRBJ2-7|once
CASSLWGEGSYEQYF
TGTGCCAGTAGTCTTTGGGGGGAAGGTTCCTACGAGCAGTACTTC
>.|TRBV3-1/TRBV3-2|TRBJ1-4|.
CASSQGAGKLFF
TGTGCCAGCAGCCAAGGGGCAGGAAAACTGTTTTTT
>.|TRBV24-1|TRBJ2-3|.
CATSGGGAAPTDTQYF
TGTGCCACCAGTGGGGGGGGCGCGGCCCCCACAGATACGCAGTATTTT
>.|TRBV9|TRBJ1-3|.
CASRTGNTIYF
TGTGCCAGCAGGACAGGAAACACCATATATTTT
>.|TRBV19|TRBJ2-5|.
CASSAHQTQYF
TGTGCCAGTAGTGCCCATCAGACCCAGTACTTC
>.|TRBV7-2|TRBJ1-2|.
CASTQRAVGGYTF
TGTGCCAGCACCCAGAGGGCAGTGGGAGGCTACACCTTC
>.|TRBV6-5|TRBJ2-7|.
CASRTGTGSPEQYF
TGTGCCAGCAGAACCGGGACCGGCTCTCCCGAGCAGTACTTC
>TRBD1|TRBV2|TRBJ1-2|.
CASFRDRANYGYTF
TGTGCCAGCTTCCGGGACAGGGCTAACTATGGCTACACCTTC
>.|TRBV10-2|TRBJ1-5|.
CASSESRGGQPQHF
TGCGCCAGCAGTGAGTCTAGAGGGGGTCAGCCCCAGCATTTT
>.|TRBV7-7|TRBJ2-1|once
CASSPVYGEKGGNEQFF
TGTGCCAGCAGCCCAGTGTACGGGGAAAAGGGTGGCAATGAGCAGTTCTTC
>.|TRBV6-1|TRBJ2-6|.
CASSEGRAGEAGANVLTF
TGTGCCAGCAGTGAAGGAAGAGCAGGGGAGGCTGGGGCCAACGTCCTGACTTTC
>.|TRBV5-3|TRBJ2-7|.
CARSPYREDGSYEQYF
TGTGCCAGAAGCCCTTACAGGGAGGACGGCTCCTACGAGCAGTACTTC
>.|TRBV18|TRBJ2-3|.
CASSPQAGDTQYF
TGTGCCAGCTCACCGCAAGCGGGAGATACGCAGTATTTT
>.|TRBV10-3|TRBJ2-2|.
CAISEGKGDTGELFF
TGTGCCATCAGCGAGGGGAAGGGAGACACCGGGGAGCTGTTTTTT
>.|TRBV19|TRBJ2-4|.
CASNRAPEAKNIQYF
TGTGCCAGTAATCGGGCCCCCGAGGCCAAAAACATTCAGTACTTC
>TRBD1|TRBV27|TRBJ1-1|once
CASSLRDSYTEAFF
TGTGCCAGCAGTCTCCGGGACAGCTACACTGAAGCTTTCTTT
>.|TRBV24-1|TRBJ2-2|.
CATSDRVISGELFF
TGTGCCACCAGTGATCGGGTTATATCCGGGGAGCTGTTTTTT
>.|TRBV5-4|TRBJ2-5|.
CASSHGDPDQETQYF
TGTGCCAGCAGCCACGGGGACCCCGACCAAGAGACCCAGTACTTC
>TRBD1|TRBV6-5|TRBJ2-1|.
CASSYVVQGAWDEQFF
TGTGCCAGCAGTTACGTCGTGCAGGGGGCGTGGGATGAGCAGTTCTTC
>TRBD1|TRBV28|TRBJ1-1|.
CASSSLQGAATEAFF
TGTGCCAGCAGTTCGCTACAGGGGGCGGCGACTGAAGCTTTCTTT
>.|TRBV2|TRBJ1-1|.
CASSEGVKDTEAFF
TGTGCCAGCAGTGAAGGAGTTAAGGACACTGAAGCTTTCTTT
>.|TRBV2|TRBJ1-6|.
CASSEEISPLHF
TGTGCCAGCAGTGAAGAGATTTCACCCCTCCACTTT
>TRBD2|TRBV7-9|TRBJ2-1|.
CASSLVGSGGHSYNEQFF
TGTGCCAGCAGCTTAGTCGGTAGCGGGGGGCACTCCTACAATGAGCAGTTCTTC
>TRBD1|TRBV18|TRBJ1-3|.
CASSPGTGSGNTIYF
TGTGCCAGCTCGCCGGGGACAGGCTCTGGAAACACCATATATTTT
>TRBD2|TRBV2|TRBJ2-5|.
CASSGPSAGGEETQYF
TGTGCCAGCAGTGGACCCTCGGCGGGGGGGGAAGAGACCCAGTACTTC
>.|TRBV27|TRBJ2-3|.
CASSPPGVASTDTQYF
TGTGCCAGCAGTCCCCCCGGGGTAGCGAGCACAGATACGCAGTATTTT
>.|TRBV18|TRBJ2-1|.
CASSPQANEQFF
TGTGCCAGCTCACCGCAAGCGAATGAGCAGTTCTTC
>.|TRBV11-3|TRBJ2-4|.
CASSKGRGQNIQYF
TGTGCCAGCAGCAAAGGCCGAGGCCAAAACATTCAGTACTTC
>TRBD1|TRBV6-5|TRBJ1-2|.
CASSNGAGGGYTF
TGTGCCAGCAGCAACGGGGCAGGGGGTGGCTACACCTTC
>TRBD1|TRBV10-3|TRBJ2-5|.
CAISAAGGYQETQYF
TGTGCCATCAGTGCGGCAGGGGGATACCAAGAGACCCAGTACTTC
>.|TRBV4-1|TRBJ1-2|.
CASSQDLGINYGYTF
TGCGCCAGCAGCCAAGATCTTGGGATTAACTATGGCTACACCTTC
>.|TRBV19|TRBJ2-3|.
CASSNQITDTQYF
TGTGCCAGTAGTAACCAGATCACAGATACGCAGTATTTT